Listed below are T cell receptor beta chains from one sample, sequenced in a study of blood T cell repertoires in COVID-19. Profiling relied on immunoSEQ multiplex PCR, and the TCRdb table lists in-frame clones only, not all of them. The sample includes fewer than 110,000 clones, about 85% of them seen just once. Sequenced material: peripheral blood. The receptor source for this set is a woman between 70 and 85 years old with active or convalescent COVID-19. CDR3s include the opening cysteine and the closing phenylalanine or tryptophan. D genes are given only for firm matches. A clone size is listed for some rows: how often the clone was seen (once, few, many), or a class if it is expanded.

abundance	d_gene	v_gene	j_gene	CDR3aa	CDR3nt
-	-	TRBV6-2/TRBV6-3	TRBJ1-1	CASSYSRSTEAFF	TGTGCCAGCAGTTACTCGAGGTCCACTGAAGCTTTCTTT
-	-	TRBV24-1	TRBJ2-2	CATSGTNKGSNTGELFF	TGTGCCACCAGTGGGACTAATAAGGGGAGTAACACCGGGGAGCTGTTTTTT
-	-	TRBV2	TRBJ2-1	CASSEAGPLYNEQFF	TGTGCCAGCAGTGAGGCGGGACCCCTCTACAATGAGCAGTTCTTC
-	TRBD2	TRBV27	TRBJ2-5	CASSLVAGGRETQYF	TGTGCCAGCAGTTTAGTCGCGGGGGGGCGGGAGACCCAGTACTTC
-	-	TRBV24-1	TRBJ1-2	CATSDGRGNYGYTF	TGTGCCACCAGTGATGGGCGGGGGAACTATGGCTACACCTTC
-	-	TRBV18	TRBJ2-7	CASSLQDTYEQYF	TGTGCCAGCTCACTCCAGGATACCTACGAGCAGTACTTC
-	-	TRBV5-8	TRBJ2-5	CASSFREAGKETQYF	TGTGCCAGCAGCTTTAGGGAGGCAGGGAAAGAGACCCAGTACTTC
-	-	TRBV28	TRBJ2-7	CASSLEGYEQYF	TGTGCCAGCAGTTTAGAGGGATACGAGCAGTACTTC
-	-	TRBV12-3/TRBV12-4	TRBJ1-1	CASNRGGKAFF	TGTGCCAGCAACCGGGGGGGTAAAGCTTTCTTT
few	TRBD2	TRBV6-2/TRBV6-3	TRBJ2-1	CASSYVISGGSSLDEQFF	TGTGCCAGCAGTTACGTCATTAGCGGGGGAAGCTCCCTGGATGAGCAGTTCTTC
-	TRBD1	TRBV2	TRBJ1-2	CASSAQGTANYGYTF	TGTGCCAGCAGTGCGCAGGGGACAGCTAACTATGGCTACACCTTC
few	TRBD1	TRBV29-1	TRBJ1-2	CSAPTGGTNYGYTF	TGCAGCGCTCCGACAGGGGGTACCAACTATGGCTACACCTTC
-	-	TRBV3-1/TRBV3-2	TRBJ1-2	CASSQRGGSGDLYGYTF	TGTGCCAGCAGCCAGAGGGGGGGTTCCGGGGACCTCTATGGCTACACCTTC
-	-	TRBV5-4	TRBJ2-1	CASSLNTLDNEQFF	TGTGCCAGCAGCTTGAATACGCTAGACAATGAGCAGTTCTTC
-	TRBD1	TRBV5-5	TRBJ1-2	CASSLGQGAAPYGYTF	TGTGCCAGCAGCCTGGGACAGGGGGCCGCACCATATGGCTACACCTTC
once	TRBD1	TRBV6-5	TRBJ2-4	CASTTGLGQKNIQYF	TGTGCCAGCACCACAGGCCTGGGACAGAAAAACATTCAGTACTTC
-	TRBD1	TRBV7-6	TRBJ2-5	CASSFGDRGPQETQYF	TGTGCCAGCAGCTTTGGGGACAGAGGACCCCAAGAGACCCAGTACTTC
once	-	TRBV2	TRBJ2-5	CASTRENARETQYF	TGTGCCAGCACTCGGGAGAATGCACGAGAGACCCAGTACTTC
-	TRBD2	TRBV11-3	TRBJ2-1	CASRGNWREGQGNEQFF	TGTGCCAGCCGGGGGAATTGGCGGGAGGGCCAAGGGAATGAGCAGTTCTTC
-	-	TRBV19	TRBJ1-2	CASKRTINYGYTF	TGTGCCAGTAAAAGGACAATTAACTATGGCTACACCTTC
-	TRBD1	TRBV30	TRBJ2-3	CAWSGTGGIDTQYF	TGTGCCTGGAGTGGTACAGGGGGGATCGATACGCAGTATTTT
-	TRBD1	TRBV12-3/TRBV12-4	TRBJ2-7	CASRRQGGYEQYF	TGTGCCAGCAGAAGACAGGGTGGCTACGAGCAGTACTTC
-	-	TRBV6-5	TRBJ1-4	CASKQVANEKLFF	TGTGCCAGCAAGCAGGTGGCTAATGAAAAACTGTTTTTT
-	TRBD1	TRBV30	TRBJ2-5	CAWRLQGLETQYF	TGTGCCTGGAGGTTACAGGGGTTGGAGACCCAGTACTTC
once	-	TRBV18	TRBJ2-2	CASSQRAQGNTGELFF	TGTGCCAGCTCACAAAGGGCACAGGGGAACACCGGGGAGCTGTTTTTT
-	-	TRBV7-9	TRBJ2-3	CASSLGTSLDTQYF	TGTGCCAGCAGCTTAGGGACTTCTTTAGATACGCAGTATTTT
-	-	TRBV6-5	TRBJ2-5	CATAGGSFQETQYF	TGTGCCACCGCGGGCGGGTCGTTCCAAGAGACCCAGTACTTC
-	-	TRBV5-1	TRBJ2-1	CASSTEGTRHNEQFF	TGCGCCAGCAGCACTGAGGGGACTCGACACAATGAGCAGTTCTTC
-	-	TRBV12-5	TRBJ2-7	CASGSGDEQYF	TGTGCTAGTGGTTCGGGAGACGAGCAGTACTTC
-	TRBD1	TRBV3-1/TRBV3-2	TRBJ2-5	CASSHPKRTGWETQYF	TGTGCCAGCAGCCACCCCAAGAGGACAGGGTGGGAGACCCAGTACTTC
-	TRBD2	TRBV7-9	TRBJ2-1	CASSFQLAEYNEQFF	TGTGCCAGCAGCTTTCAACTAGCGGAATACAATGAGCAGTTCTTC